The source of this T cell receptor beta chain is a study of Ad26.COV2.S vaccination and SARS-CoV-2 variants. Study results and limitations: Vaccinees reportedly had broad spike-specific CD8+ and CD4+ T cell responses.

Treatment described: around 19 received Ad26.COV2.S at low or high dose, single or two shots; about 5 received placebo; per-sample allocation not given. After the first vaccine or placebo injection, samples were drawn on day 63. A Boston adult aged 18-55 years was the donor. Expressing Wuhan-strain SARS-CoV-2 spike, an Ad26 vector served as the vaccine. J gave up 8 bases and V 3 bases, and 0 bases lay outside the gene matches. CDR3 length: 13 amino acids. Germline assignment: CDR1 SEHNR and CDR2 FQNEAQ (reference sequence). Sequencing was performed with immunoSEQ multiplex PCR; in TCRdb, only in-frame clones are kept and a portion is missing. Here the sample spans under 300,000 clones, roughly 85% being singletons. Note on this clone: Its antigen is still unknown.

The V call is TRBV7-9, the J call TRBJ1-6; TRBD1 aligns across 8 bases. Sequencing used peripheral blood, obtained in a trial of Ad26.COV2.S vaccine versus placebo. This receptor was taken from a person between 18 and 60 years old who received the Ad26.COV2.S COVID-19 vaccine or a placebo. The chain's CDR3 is CASSLTGDSPLHF. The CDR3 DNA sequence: TGTGCCAGCAGCTTGACAGGGGATTCACCCCTCCACTTT.